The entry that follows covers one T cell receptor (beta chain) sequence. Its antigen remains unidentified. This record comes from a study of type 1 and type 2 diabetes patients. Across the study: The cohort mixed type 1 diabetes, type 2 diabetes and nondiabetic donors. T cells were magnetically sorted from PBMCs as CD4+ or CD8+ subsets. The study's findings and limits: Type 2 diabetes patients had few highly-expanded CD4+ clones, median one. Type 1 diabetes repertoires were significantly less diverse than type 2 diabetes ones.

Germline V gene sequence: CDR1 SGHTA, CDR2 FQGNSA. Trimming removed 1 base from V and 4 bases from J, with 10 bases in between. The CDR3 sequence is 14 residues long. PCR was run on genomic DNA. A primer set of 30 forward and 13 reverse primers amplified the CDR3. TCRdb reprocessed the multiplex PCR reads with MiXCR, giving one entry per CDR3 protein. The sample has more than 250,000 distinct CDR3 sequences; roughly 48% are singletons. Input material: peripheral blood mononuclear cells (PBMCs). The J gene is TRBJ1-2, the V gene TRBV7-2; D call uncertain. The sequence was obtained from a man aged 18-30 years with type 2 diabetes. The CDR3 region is CASSLGQVFYGYTF. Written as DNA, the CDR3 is TGTGCCAGCAGCTTAGGTCAGGTGTTCTATGGCTACACCTTC. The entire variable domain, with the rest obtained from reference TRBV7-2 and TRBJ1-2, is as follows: GAGVSQSPSNKVTEKGKDVELRCDPISGHTALYWYRQSLGQGLEFLIYFQGNSAPDKSGLPSDRFSAERTGGSVSTLTIQRTQQEDSAVYLCASSLGQVFYGYTFGSGTRLTVV.